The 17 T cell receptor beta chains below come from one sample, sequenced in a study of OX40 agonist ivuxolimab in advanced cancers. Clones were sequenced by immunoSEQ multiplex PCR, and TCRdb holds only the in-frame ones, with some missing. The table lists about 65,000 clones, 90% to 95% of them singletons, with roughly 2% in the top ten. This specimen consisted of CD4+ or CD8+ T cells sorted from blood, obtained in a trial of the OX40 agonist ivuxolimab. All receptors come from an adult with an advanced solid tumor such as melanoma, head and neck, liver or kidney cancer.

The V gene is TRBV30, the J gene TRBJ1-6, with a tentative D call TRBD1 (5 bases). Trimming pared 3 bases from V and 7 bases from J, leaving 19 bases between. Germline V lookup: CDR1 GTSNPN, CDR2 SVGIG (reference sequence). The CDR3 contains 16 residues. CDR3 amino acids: CAWSLGPPRSNSPLHF. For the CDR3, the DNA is TGTGCCTGGAGCCTGGGACCCCCAAGGTCGAATTCACCCCTCCACTTT. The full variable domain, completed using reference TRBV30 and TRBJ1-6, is SQTIHQWPATLVQPVGSPLSLECTVEGTSNPNLYWYRQAAGRGLQLLFYSVGIGQISSEVPQNLSASRPQDRQFILSSKKLLLSDSGFYLCAWSLGPPRSNSPLHFGNGTRLTVT.

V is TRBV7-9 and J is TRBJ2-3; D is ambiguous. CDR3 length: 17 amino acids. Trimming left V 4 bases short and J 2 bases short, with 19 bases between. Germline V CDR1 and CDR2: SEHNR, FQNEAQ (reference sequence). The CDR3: CASSSVMAGSYTDTQYF. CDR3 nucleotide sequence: TGTGCCAGCAGCTCGGTCATGGCCGGGTCTTACACAGATACGCAGTATTTT.

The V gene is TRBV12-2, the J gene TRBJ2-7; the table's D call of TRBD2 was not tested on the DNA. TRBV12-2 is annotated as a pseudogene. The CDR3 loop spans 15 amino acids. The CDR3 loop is CASRPRGGISYEQYF. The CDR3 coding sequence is TGTGCAAGTCGCCCTCGGGGAGGTATTTCCTACGAGCAGTACTTC.

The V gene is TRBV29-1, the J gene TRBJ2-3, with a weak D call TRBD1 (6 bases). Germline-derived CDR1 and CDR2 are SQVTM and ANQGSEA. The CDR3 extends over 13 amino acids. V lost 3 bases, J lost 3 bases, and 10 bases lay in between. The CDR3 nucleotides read TGCAGCGTTGAGGGGCAGGGGACAGATACGCAGTATTTT. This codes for CSVEGQGTDTQYF.

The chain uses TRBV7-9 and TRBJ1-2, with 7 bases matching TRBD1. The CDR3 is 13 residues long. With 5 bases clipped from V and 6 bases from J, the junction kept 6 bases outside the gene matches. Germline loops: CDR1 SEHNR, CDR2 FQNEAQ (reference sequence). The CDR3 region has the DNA TGTGCCAGCAGCACCCGACAGGGTGATGGCTACACCTTC. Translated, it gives CASSTRQGDGYTF.

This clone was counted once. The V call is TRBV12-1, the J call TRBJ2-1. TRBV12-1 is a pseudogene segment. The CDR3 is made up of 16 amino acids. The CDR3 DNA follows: TGTGCCAGCAGCAAACGGGGGCCCCAAACAATGGATGAGCAGTTCTTC. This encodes CASSKRGPQTMDEQFF.

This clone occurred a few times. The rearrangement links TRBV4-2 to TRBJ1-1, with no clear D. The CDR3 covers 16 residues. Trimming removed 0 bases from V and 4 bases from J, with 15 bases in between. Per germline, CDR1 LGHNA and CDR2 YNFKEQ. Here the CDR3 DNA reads TGTGCCAGCAGCCAAGAAATTTCAGCCGCGAGCACTGAAGCTTTCTTT. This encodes CASSQEISAASTEAFF.

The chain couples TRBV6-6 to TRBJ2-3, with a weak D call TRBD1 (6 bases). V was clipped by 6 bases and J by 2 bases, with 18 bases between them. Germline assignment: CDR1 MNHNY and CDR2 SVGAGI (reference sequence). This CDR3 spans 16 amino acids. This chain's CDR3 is CASRLGHEIFTDTQYF. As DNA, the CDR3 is TGTGCCAGCAGGCTGGGACACGAGATTTTCACAGATACGCAGTATTTT.

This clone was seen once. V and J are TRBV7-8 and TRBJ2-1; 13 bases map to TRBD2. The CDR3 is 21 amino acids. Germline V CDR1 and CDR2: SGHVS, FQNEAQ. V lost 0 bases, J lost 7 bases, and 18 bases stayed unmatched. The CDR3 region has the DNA TGTGCCAGCAGCTTAGCGCCAACTAGCGGGGGGGCCTTGCGGAGATTTAATGAGCAGTTCTTC. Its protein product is CASSLAPTSGGALRRFNEQFF.

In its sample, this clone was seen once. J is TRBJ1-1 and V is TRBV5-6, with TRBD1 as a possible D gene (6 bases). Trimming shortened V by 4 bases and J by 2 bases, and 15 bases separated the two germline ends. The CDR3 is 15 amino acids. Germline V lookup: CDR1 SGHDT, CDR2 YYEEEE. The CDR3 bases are TGTGCCAGCAGCAACACCAGGGGTTCTAACACTGAAGCTTTCTTT. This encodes CASSNTRGSNTEAFF. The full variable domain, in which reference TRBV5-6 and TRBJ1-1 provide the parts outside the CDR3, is DAGVTQSPTHLIKTRGQQVTLRCSPKSGHDTVSWYQQALGQGPQFIFQYYEEEERQRGNFPDRFSGHQFPNYSSELNVNALLLGDSALYLCASSNTRGSNTEAFFGQGTRLTVV.

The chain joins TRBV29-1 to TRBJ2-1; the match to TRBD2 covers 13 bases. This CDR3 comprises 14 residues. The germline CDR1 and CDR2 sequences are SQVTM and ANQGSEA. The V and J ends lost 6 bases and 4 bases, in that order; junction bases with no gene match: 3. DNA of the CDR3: TGCAGCGTAGGGACTAGCGGGATTTACAATGAGCAGTTCTTC. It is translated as CSVGTSGIYNEQFF.

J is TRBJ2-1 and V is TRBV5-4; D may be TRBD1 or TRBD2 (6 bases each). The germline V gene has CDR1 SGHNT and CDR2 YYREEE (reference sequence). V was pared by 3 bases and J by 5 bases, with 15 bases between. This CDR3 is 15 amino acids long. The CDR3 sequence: CASSSQGRRDNEQFF. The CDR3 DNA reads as TGTGCCAGCAGCTCCCAGGGGAGGAGGGACAATGAGCAGTTCTTC.

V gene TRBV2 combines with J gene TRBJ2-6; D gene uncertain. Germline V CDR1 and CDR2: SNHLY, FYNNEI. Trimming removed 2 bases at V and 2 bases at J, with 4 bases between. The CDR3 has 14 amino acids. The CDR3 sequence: CASSENTGANVLTF. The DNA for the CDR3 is TGTGCCAGCAGTGAAAATACTGGGGCCAACGTCCTGACTTTC. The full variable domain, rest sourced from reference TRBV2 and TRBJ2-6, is EPEVTQTPSHQVTQMGQEVILRCVPISNHLYFYWYRQILGQKVEFLVSFYNNEISEKSEIFDDQFSVERPDGSNFTLKIRSTKLEDSAMYFCASSENTGANVLTFGAGSRLTVL.

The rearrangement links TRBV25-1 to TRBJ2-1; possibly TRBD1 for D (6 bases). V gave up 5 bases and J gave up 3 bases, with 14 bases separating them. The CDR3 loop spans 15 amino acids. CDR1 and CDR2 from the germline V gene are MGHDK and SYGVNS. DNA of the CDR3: TGTGCCAGCAGTAACAGGGCAAATCGCTACAATGAGCAGTTCTTC. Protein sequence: CASSNRANRYNEQFF.

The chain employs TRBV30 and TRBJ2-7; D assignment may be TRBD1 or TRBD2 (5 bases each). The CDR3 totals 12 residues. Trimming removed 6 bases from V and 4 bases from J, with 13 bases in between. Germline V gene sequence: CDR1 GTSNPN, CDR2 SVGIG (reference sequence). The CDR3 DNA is TGTGCCTGTAACCGGGACGCATACGAGCAGTACTTC. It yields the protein CACNRDAYEQYF.

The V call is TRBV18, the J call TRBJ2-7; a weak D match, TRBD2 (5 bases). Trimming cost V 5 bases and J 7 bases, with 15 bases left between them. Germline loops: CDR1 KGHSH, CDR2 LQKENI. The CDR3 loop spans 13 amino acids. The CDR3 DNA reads TGTGCCAGCTCAGCCACACATCCGGGGGAGCAGTACTTC. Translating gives CASSATHPGEQYF.

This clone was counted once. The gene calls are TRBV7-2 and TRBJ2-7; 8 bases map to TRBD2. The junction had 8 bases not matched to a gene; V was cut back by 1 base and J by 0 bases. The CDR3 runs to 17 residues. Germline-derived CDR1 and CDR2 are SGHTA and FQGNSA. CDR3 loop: CASSLVAGYASSYEQYF. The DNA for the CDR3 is TGTGCCAGCAGCTTAGTAGCGGGGTACGCAAGCTCCTACGAGCAGTACTTC.